This T cell receptor (beta chain) was recovered during a study of Tregs in tolerant kidney transplant recipients. Unstimulated regulatory T cells (CD4+CD25+CD127-), CD4+CD25- non-regulatory cells, CD4 and CD8 cells were FACS-sorted from thawed PBMCs. Deletions cut 4 bases from V and 4 bases from J, with 14 bases between. The CDR3 has 15 amino acids. Germline V gene data show CDR1 as LGHNA and CDR2 as YNFKEQ. General observations from the study: Nucleotide sequences could not be compared across some patients' samples due to primer changes. Tregs expanded with activated donor B cells seemed most donor-specific.

For this clone: Its antigen is not known.

The assay was immunoSEQ multiplex PCR, and TCRdb's table has in-frame clones only and misses some. The sample gives approximately 98,000 clones, around 90% of which show up once; roughly 0.35% is in the top ten. The chain has TRBV4-2 and TRBJ1-3; D unclear. The TCR was taken from a human donor who received a combined kidney and bone marrow transplant. The sample was CD4+ T cells from blood, taken before the transplant. CDR3 in amino acids: CASSPTWTGGNTIYF. The DNA of the CDR3 is TGTGCCAGCAGCCCTACTTGGACGGGAGGAAACACCATATATTTT.